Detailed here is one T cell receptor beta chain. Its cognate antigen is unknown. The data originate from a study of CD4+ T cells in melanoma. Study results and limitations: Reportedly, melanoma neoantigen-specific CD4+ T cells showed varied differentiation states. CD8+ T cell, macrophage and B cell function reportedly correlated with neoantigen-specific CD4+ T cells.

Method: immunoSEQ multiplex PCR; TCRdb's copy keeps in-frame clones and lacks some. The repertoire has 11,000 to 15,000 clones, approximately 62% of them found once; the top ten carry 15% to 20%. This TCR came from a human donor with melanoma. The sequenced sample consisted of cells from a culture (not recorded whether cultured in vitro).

CDR3 loop: CASSFSVQENQPQHF. The CDR3 DNA sequence: TGTGCCAGCAGTTTTTCCGTGCAGGAAAATCAGCCCCAGCATTTT. The V call is TRBV27, the J call TRBJ1-5; D remains ambiguous. CDR1 and CDR2 from the germline V gene are MNHEY and SMNVEV (reference sequence). V gave up 3 bases and J gave up 4 bases, with 13 bases separating them. The CDR3 totals 15 residues.